The clone carrying this T cell receptor beta chain was detected once. The data derive from a study of blood T cell repertoires in COVID-19. About the research overall: Samples of COVID-19 (acute and convalescent) were obtained from the United States, Italy and Spain. T cells, B-cell-depleted T cells, or PBMCs provided the cDNA or gDNA that served as material.

Authors' data handling: Using reference gene primer amplification, nucleated cell counts were estimated. The assay was immunoSEQ multiplex PCR, and TCRdb's table has in-frame clones only and misses some. V, J and clone size derive from that table, while D and trimming were established from the DNA sequence. The top ten hold about 42% of the sample, which has 70,000 to 85,000 clones, about 86% seen once. This CDR3 spans 13 amino acids. V was shortened by 6 bases and J by 1 base, with 6 bases between the two germline ends. The TCR originated in an elderly man with active or convalescent COVID-19. The gene calls are TRBV12-3 or TRBV12-4 and TRBJ2-2, with D unresolved. Sample: peripheral blood. CDR3 residues: CASSLRNTGELFF. CDR3 nucleotides: TGTGCCAGCAGCCTTAGGAACACCGGGGAGCTGTTTTTT.